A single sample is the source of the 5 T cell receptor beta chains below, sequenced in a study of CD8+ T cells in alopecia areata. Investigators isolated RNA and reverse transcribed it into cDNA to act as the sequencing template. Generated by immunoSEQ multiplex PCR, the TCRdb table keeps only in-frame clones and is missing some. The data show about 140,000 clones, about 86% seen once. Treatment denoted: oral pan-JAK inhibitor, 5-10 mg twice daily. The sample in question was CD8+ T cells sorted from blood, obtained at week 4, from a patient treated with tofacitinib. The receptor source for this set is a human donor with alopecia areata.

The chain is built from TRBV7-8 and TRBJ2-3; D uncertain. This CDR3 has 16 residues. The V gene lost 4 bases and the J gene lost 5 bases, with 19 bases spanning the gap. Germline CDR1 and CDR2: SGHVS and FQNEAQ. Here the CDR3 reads CASSSRWGLVGDTQYF. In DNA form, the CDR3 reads TGTGCCAGCAGCTCCAGGTGGGGATTAGTCGGAGATACGCAGTATTTT. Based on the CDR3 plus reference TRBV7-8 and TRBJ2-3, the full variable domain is GAGVSQSPRYKVAKRGQDVALRCDPISGHVSLFWYQQALGQGPEFLTYFQNEAQLDKSGLPSDRFFAERPEGSVSTLKIQRTQQEDSAVYLCASSSRWGLVGDTQYFGPGTRLTVL.

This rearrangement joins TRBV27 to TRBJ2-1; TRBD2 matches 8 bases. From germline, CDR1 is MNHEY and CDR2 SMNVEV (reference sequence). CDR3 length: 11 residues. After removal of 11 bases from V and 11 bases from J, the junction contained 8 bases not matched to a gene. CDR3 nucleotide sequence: TGTGCCGCGGGGGGCCCTTTCCAGCAGTTCTTC. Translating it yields CAAGGPFQQFF.

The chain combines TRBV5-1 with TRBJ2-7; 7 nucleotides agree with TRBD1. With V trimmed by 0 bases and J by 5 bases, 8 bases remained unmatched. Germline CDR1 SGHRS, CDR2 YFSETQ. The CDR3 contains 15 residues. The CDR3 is CASSLGLTGFDEQYF. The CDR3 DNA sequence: TGCGCCAGCAGCTTGGGCCTGACAGGGTTCGACGAGCAGTACTTC.

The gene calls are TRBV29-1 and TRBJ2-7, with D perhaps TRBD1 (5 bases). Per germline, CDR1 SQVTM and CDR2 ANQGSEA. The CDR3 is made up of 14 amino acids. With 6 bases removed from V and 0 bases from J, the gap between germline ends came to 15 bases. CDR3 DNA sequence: TGCAGCGTCCTCAACAGGTCCCACTCCTACGAGCAGTACTTC. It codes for CSVLNRSHSYEQYF.

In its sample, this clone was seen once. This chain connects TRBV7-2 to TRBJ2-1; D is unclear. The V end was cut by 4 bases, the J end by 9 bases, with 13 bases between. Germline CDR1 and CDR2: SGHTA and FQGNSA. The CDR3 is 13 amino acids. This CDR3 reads CASSSEIPSEQFF. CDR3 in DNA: TGTGCCAGCAGCTCCGAAATTCCGAGTGAGCAGTTCTTC.